This entry lists 5 T cell receptor beta chains sequenced from one sample in a study of T cells after yellow fever vaccination. Each CDR3 protein gets one entry after TCRdb re-called the 5' RACE reads with MiXCR. The repertoire consists of a few hundred thousand distinct CDR3 sequences, with less than 20% occurring once and the leading ten covering roughly a sixth. Specimen: PBMCs, collected more than 4 days after the first yellow fever vaccination. These receptors were taken from a man between 18 and 29 years old who received the YFV17D yellow fever vaccine.

This chain links TRBV9 with TRBJ2-2; D may be TRBD2 (6 bases). The V gene's germline CDR1 is SGDLS and CDR2 YYNGEE. The V gene lost 0 bases and the J gene lost 7 bases, with 13 bases spanning the gap. CDR3 length: 15 residues. The CDR3 is CASSVAYLGGGELFF. The CDR3, as DNA: TGTGCCAGCAGCGTAGCGTACCTCGGGGGCGGGGAGCTGTTTTTT.

This CDR3 reads CASSQDRLVELFF. The DNA for the CDR3 is TGTGCCAGCAGCCAAGATCGGCTTGTGGAGCTGTTTTTT. The rearrangement uses TRBV14 and TRBJ2-2, with no clear D. The CDR3 consists of 13 residues. Germline V gene data show CDR1 as SGHDN and CDR2 as FVKESK. Deletions cut 0 bases from V and 10 bases from J, with 9 bases between.

Ten or more counts support this clonotype. The chain uses TRBV7-3 and TRBJ1-6; the D is unclear. This CDR3 has 15 residues. Germline V lookup: CDR1 SGHTA, CDR2 FQGTGA. Trimming removed 6 bases at V and 7 bases at J, with 16 bases between. The CDR3 region has the DNA TGTGCCAGCAGTCCTGGGCTATCCCAGAATTCACCCCTCCACTTT. This translates into CASSPGLSQNSPLHF.

Many counts were recorded for this clonotype. The CDR3 sequence: CASRDTGNTGELFF. As DNA, the CDR3 is TGTGCCAGCAGGGACACGGGGAACACCGGGGAGCTGTTTTTT. The J gene is TRBJ2-2, the V gene TRBV6-1; maybe TRBD1 (5 bases). V lost 6 bases and J 1 base, leaving 9 bases between the germline ends. The V gene's germline CDR1 is MNHNS and CDR2 SASEGT. There are 14 residues in the CDR3.

This clonotype occurred a few times. The V and J genes are TRBV10-3 and TRBJ1-4; D is unclear. CDR1 and CDR2 from the germline V gene are ENHRY and SYGVKD. Trimming pared 0 bases from V and 8 bases from J, leaving 19 bases between. The CDR3 length is 17 residues. CDR3 residues: CAISESKGLGGKEKLFF. The CDR3 DNA sequence: TGTGCCATCAGTGAGTCGAAGGGCCTTGGAGGGAAAGAAAAACTGTTTTTT.